Listed below are T cell receptor beta chains from one sample, sequenced in a study of blood T cell repertoires in COVID-19. Only in-frame clones appear in the TCRdb table, and some are missing; sequencing was by immunoSEQ multiplex PCR. The sample shows approximately 84,000 clones, almost 80% of them seen only once. The specimen was peripheral blood. These receptors originate from a human donor in a cohort sampled during active COVID-19. Each CDR3 is given with its conserved first and last residue. A D gene is named only where the DNA matches it firmly. Expanded clones are given a class, and other clones once, few, many or no size at all.

D gene	J gene	clone size	V gene	CDR3 DNA	CDR3 protein
NA	TRBJ2-7	NA	TRBV3-1/TRBV3-2	TGTGCCAGCAGCTCCACCAGACTAGGTGAGCAGTACTTC	CASSSTRLGEQYF
TRBD2	TRBJ2-1	NA	TRBV7-6	TGTGCCAGCAGCCTAATCCAAACAGGGAGCGGGACTAGCGGATACAATGAGCAGTTCTTC	CASSLIQTGSGTSGYNEQFF
TRBD1	TRBJ2-7	NA	TRBV28	TGTGCCAGCAGTCTCAGGGGGTTAAGCTCCTACGAGCAGTACTTC	CASSLRGLSSYEQYF
NA	TRBJ2-5	once	TRBV28	TGTGCCAGCTTCGGACAGACGAAACAAGAGACCCAGTACTTC	CASFGQTKQETQYF
NA	TRBJ2-3	NA	TRBV6-6	TGTGCCAGCAGATTGTGGCTCACAGATACGCAGTATTTT	CASRLWLTDTQYF
TRBD2	TRBJ2-5	NA	TRBV5-1	TGCGCCAGCAGCTCCTGGGGAGGGGTTGACGAGACCCAGTACTTC	CASSSWGGVDETQYF
TRBD2	TRBJ2-1	NA	TRBV5-1	TGCGCCAGCAGCTTGGGGCCCGCTAGCGGCCCACCGGAGCAGTTCTTC	CASSLGPASGPPEQFF
NA	TRBJ1-5	NA	TRBV10-3	TGTGCCATCAGTGACAGGGGCAATCAGCCCCAGCATTTT	CAISDRGNQPQHF
NA	TRBJ2-1	NA	TRBV7-9	TGTGCCAGCAGACAAATCAATGAGCAGTTCTTC	CASRQINEQFF
NA	TRBJ1-1	few	TRBV5-1	TGCGCCAGCAGCTTGGGGCAGGTGAACACTGAAGCTTTCTTT	CASSLGQVNTEAFF
TRBD2	TRBJ2-3	NA	TRBV30	TGTGCCTGGAGTAGACTAGCGGGGACAGATACGCAGTATTTT	CAWSRLAGTDTQYF
NA	TRBJ2-1	NA	TRBV5-1	TGCGCCAGCAGCATTGGGACACCCATTCTCGATGAGCAGTTCTTC	CASSIGTPILDEQFF
TRBD1	TRBJ1-1	once	TRBV27	TGTGCCAGCAGTTCATACAACAGGGGGCCCGTCACTGAAGCTTTCTTT	CASSSYNRGPVTEAFF
NA	TRBJ1-2	NA	TRBV7-8	TGTGCCAGCAGCTCGAGATGGACAGACTATGGCTACACCTTC	CASSSRWTDYGYTF
TRBD1	TRBJ2-7	NA	TRBV7-9	TGTGCCAGCAGCTTCCCAGCCGGGACAGGGGGACACGAGCAGTACTTC	CASSFPAGTGGHEQYF
NA	TRBJ1-4	NA	TRBV3-1/TRBV3-2	TGTGCCAGCAGCCAAGATCCGAATGAAAAACTGTTTTTT	CASSQDPNEKLFF
TRBD2	TRBJ2-5	NA	TRBV28	TGTGCCAGCAGTTATTCGCGGGGGGGCCAAGAGACCCAGTACTTC	CASSYSRGGQETQYF
NA	TRBJ2-7	NA	TRBV14	TGTGCCAGCAGCCTTGGCATTGAGCAGTACTTC	CASSLGIEQYF
TRBD2	TRBJ2-1	NA	TRBV29-1	TGCAGCGTTCCGGGACTAGCGGGGTCCTACAATGAGCAGTTCTTC	CSVPGLAGSYNEQFF
NA	TRBJ2-5	NA	TRBV28	TGTGCCAGCAGTAGCTCAACTAGCTACCAAGAGACCCAGTACTTC	CASSSSTSYQETQYF
NA	TRBJ1-1	NA	TRBV9	TGTGCCAGCAGCGCGGGGGGATACTCTGAAGCTTTCTTT	CASSAGGYSEAFF
TRBD2	TRBJ2-1	NA	TRBV28	TGTGCCAGCAGTCGGACTAGCGGGAGGTACAATGAGCAGTTCTTC	CASSRTSGRYNEQFF
TRBD2	TRBJ2-7	NA	TRBV5-6	TGTGCCAGCAGCTCACTAGCGGGAGGCGAGCAGTACTTC	CASSSLAGGEQYF
TRBD2	TRBJ2-3	NA	TRBV19	TGTGCCAGTAGTATTCCCGGGTTAGCGGGGAGCACAGATACGCAGTATTTT	CASSIPGLAGSTDTQYF